This T cell receptor (beta chain) was identified in a study of cytomegalovirus exposure and HLA in healthy donors. Study outcomes and limitations: The authors later linked a missense DCLRE1C variant to TCR beta V- and J-gene trimming. In a later analysis, compared with equally common non-associated chains, HLA-associated beta chains were more expanded. Several of the most significant clusters appeared, in a later analysis, to be linked to common viral pathogens.

With 60 Vbeta and 13 Jbeta primers, the PCR was carried out. The method was immunoSEQ multiplex PCR; TCRdb's version includes in-frame clones alone and lacks a portion of them. The sample includes 120,000 to 150,000 clones, under 70% of them seen just once. The CDR3 sequence is 9 residues long. Trimming pared 3 bases from V and 14 bases from J, leaving 7 bases between. Germline CDR1 SNHLY, CDR2 FYNNEI. This clone was seen more than once but under ten times. The antigen remains unidentified. The sequenced sample consisted of PBMCs. This receptor was obtained from a woman aged 60-75 years in good health and CMV-seronegative. The J gene is TRBJ1-2, the V gene TRBV2; D gene uncertain. The CDR3 protein is CASSDWPTF. Written as DNA, the CDR3 is TGTGCCAGCAGTGACTGGCCGACCTTC. Full variable domain (missing parts from reference TRBV2 and TRBJ1-2): EPEVTQTPSHQVTQMGQEVILRCVPISNHLYFYWYRQILGQKVEFLVSFYNNEISEKSEIFDDQFSVERPDGSNFTLKIRSTKLEDSAMYFCASSDWPTFGSGTRLTVV.